This entry features one T cell receptor (beta chain) sequence. Its antigen has not been determined. Nothing much larger sits one base from this clone, and base qualities are not available. The sample is drawn from a study of shared clonotypes between healthy human individuals (dated by TCRdb to the early 2020s). At the level of the whole study: The cohort included three men and two women between 18 and 49 years of age. Each donor's leukapheresis produced roughly between roughly 0.85 and 10 billion PBMCs. For each donor, three plates each were used for CD4 naive and CD4 memory, two plates were used for CD8 naive, and one plate was used for CD8 memory. The study deeply sequenced blood TCR repertoires of about 5 healthy adults to estimate repertoire size and the extent of clonotype sharing between individuals. To increase sequencing depth and limit assay-specific biases, different laboratories used diverse techniques to prepare libraries and sequence TCR repertoires.

Using the deep immunoSEQ assay, TCR CDR3 regions were amplified from genomic DNA by multiplex PCR. Extracted genomic DNA from each cell subset was distributed evenly across all wells of several immunoSEQ 96-well plates, and each plate was treated as a replicate. For sorted subsets, around 200 ng genomic DNA, equal to some 30,000 T cell genomes, was loaded into each replicate PCR. Purified libraries were measured with a Qubit 3.0 fluorometer, size-checked on a Bioanalyzer 2100, and measured again with the KAPA Library Quantification kit. Every immunoSEQ 96-well plate was sequenced on a dedicated single-read 150-cycle Illumina NextSeq 550 flow cell. Turning to the authors' computational methods: Because only junctional sequences without quality scores were contained in the immunoSEQ output, filtering matching that applied to full-length reads could not be performed. Sequences were annotated with PyIR, a Python wrapper for IgBLAST v1.9, using IMGT germline references to assign V/J genes and CDR3. Reads with weak V/J assignments (E-value above 1e-6), missing CDR3, stop codons, out-of-frame junctions, or ambiguous translated residues were removed. A V3J clonotype was defined by an identical inferred V gene, J gene, and CDR3 amino acid sequence. To compute the percentage overlap between repertoires, the number of shared unique clonotypes was divided by the size of the smaller repertoire. Three approaches were used to assess repertoire richness: RTK rarefaction, the Chao1 estimator, and Recon v2.1 estimates of unobserved clonotypes. Generation probabilities for all TCRbeta clonotypes obtained by the gDNA method from a handful of donors were computed using OLGA. TCRdb carries this immuneACCESS record with in-frame sequences only. Its versions omit some clonotypes, under half of them owing to an unresolved V gene in the studies checked, with the rest unexplained. For V, J and clone size, that table is used; D and trimming come from the DNA. Within this sample are nearly 600,000 clones, with about 95% of them counted one time only. In total, the top ten clones hold approximately 0.1% of the sample.

Beyond this particular receptor, the publication reports: The genetic and exposure-history diversity represented was limited by the small number of donors. Compared with non-shared clonotypes, clonotypes shared by all four sorted-subset donors had higher generation probabilities. Naive subsets generally had larger estimated clonotype richness than memory subsets. Rarefaction of sorted-subset datasets indicated incomplete sequencing despite the large sequencing depth. Sharing across four donors was observed for approximately 4.6% of naive CD4, 3% to 4% of naive CD8, over 2% of memory CD4, and around 0.4% of memory CD8 clonotypes. Based on pairwise subsampling, the degree of clonotype sharing among donors was expected to be affected by sequencing depth. Only blood was sampled, and tissue TCR repertoires likely differ from those in blood.

Per the germline V gene, MGHRA is the CDR1 and YSYEKL is the CDR2. The V end loses 0 bases and the J end loses 0 bases, and a stretch of 15 bases separates them. Reading from cysteine to phenylalanine, the CDR3 counts 17 amino acids. The entry retains the CDR3 DNA only, 51 bases that are in frame from base 1. CD8 naive samples were obtained by positive selection for CCR7 among CD45RO-negative cells, yielding a CD45RA+CCR7+ population from which TemRA cells were excluded. The donors were healthy, HIV-negative adults with no recently reported acute infections or vaccinations. Only Caucasian adults living in Nashville, Tennessee, USA were represented among the donors. After blood collection by leukapheresis, PBMCs were isolated using Ficoll-Histopaque density gradient centrifugation and then cryopreserved in the vapor phase of liquid nitrogen. Analytical flow cytometry was used to check the purity and quantity of every magnetically sorted T cell population. Genomic DNA was isolated from every sorted fraction and measured by UV absorbance on a Nanodrop 2000c.

The chain uses TRBV4-1 and TRBJ2-7; a weak D assignment points to TRBD2 (6 bases agree). This clonotype was obtained from a woman younger than 45 in good health. Sequencing was done on a sample of naive CD8+ T cells sorted from blood. This sample's cell subset or site label indicates: CD45RA+CCR7+. The CDR3 protein sequence reads: CASSQDLETGLSYEQYF. The bases read TGCGCCAGCAGCCAAGACCTTGAAACGGGACTCTCCTACGAGCAGTACTTC.